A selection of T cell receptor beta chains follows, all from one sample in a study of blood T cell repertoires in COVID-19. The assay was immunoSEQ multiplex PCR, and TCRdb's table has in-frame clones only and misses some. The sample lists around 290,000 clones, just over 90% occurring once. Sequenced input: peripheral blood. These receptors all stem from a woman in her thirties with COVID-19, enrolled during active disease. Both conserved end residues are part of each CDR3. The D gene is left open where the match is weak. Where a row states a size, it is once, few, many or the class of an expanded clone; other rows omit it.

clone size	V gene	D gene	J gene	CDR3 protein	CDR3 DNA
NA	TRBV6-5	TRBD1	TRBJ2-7	CASSQTTGGYEQYF	TGTGCCAGCAGTCAGACGACAGGGGGATACGAGCAGTACTTC
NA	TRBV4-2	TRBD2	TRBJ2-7	CASMAGDSYEQYF	TGTGCCAGCATGGCGGGGGATTCCTACGAGCAGTACTTC
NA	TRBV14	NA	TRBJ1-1	CASGRAGNTEAFF	TGTGCCAGCGGCCGCGCGGGGAACACTGAAGCTTTCTTT
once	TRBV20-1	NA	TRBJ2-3	CSARRGDTQYF	TGCAGTGCCCGGAGGGGAGATACGCAGTATTTT
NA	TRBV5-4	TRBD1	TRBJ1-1	CASSGTGQGRTEAFF	TGTGCCAGCAGCGGAACGGGACAGGGAAGAACTGAAGCTTTCTTT
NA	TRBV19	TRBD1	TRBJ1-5	CASSMGQGADQPQHF	TGTGCCAGTAGTATGGGGCAGGGGGCGGATCAGCCCCAGCATTTT
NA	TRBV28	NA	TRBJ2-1	CASSFSAGLNEQFF	TGTGCCAGCAGTTTTTCGGCGGGCCTCAATGAGCAGTTCTTC
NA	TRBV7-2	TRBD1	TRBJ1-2	CASSTSGTGPFGSGYTF	TGTGCCAGCAGCACATCCGGGACAGGTCCTTTTGGGTCTGGCTACACCTTC
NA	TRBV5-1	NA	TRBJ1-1	CASSSFGGTEAFF	TGCGCCAGCAGCTCGTTTGGGGGGACTGAAGCTTTCTTT
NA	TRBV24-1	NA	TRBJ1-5	CATSDRVFQPQHF	TGTGCCACCAGTGACAGGGTTTTTCAGCCCCAGCATTTT
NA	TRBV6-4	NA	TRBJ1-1	CASSERAGGGRTEAFF	TGTGCCAGCAGTGAACGGGCCGGGGGGGGACGGACTGAAGCTTTCTTT
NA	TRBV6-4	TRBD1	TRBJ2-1	CASSPTGGDSDEQFF	TGTGCCAGCAGTCCCACAGGGGGCGATAGCGATGAGCAGTTCTTC
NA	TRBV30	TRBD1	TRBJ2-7	CAWSVGGQGSEQYF	TGTGCCTGGAGTGTAGGGGGACAGGGGTCCGAGCAGTACTTC
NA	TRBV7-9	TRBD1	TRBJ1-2	CASSLSGQGTEGYTF	TGTGCCAGCAGCTTGTCGGGACAGGGAACAGAGGGCTACACCTTC
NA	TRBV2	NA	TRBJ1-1	CARLASLNTEAFF	TGTGCCAGGCTAGCAAGTTTGAACACTGAAGCTTTCTTT